Reported below is one TCR beta chain. The antigen is undetermined. The data belong to a study of identical twins. Each CDR3 protein is one row after TCRdb ran MiXCR on the 5' RACE reads. The profile shows fewer than 250,000 distinct CDR3 sequences, roughly 7% of them singletons. Losses at the gene ends were 6 bases for V and 0 bases for J; bases not matched to a gene: 6. This CDR3 spans 16 amino acids. From germline, CDR1 is SNHLY and CDR2 FYNNEI. General observations from the study: Invariant MAIT and iNKT cells are populations that could partly confound zero-insertion analyses.

The sample was also reused in another study, on yellow fever vaccine responses in identical twins. As reported in that work: Reportedly, twins' vaccine T cell responses looked partly convergent and partly personalized.

Sequencing was done on a sample of memory (CD45RO+) T cells sorted from blood. The receptor's source is a woman between 18 and 29 years old in good health. The chain uses TRBV2 and TRBJ2-3; 10 bases agree with TRBD2. The CDR3 DNA reads as TGTGCCAGCAGCCAGGGACTAGCGCCTAGCACAGATACGCAGTATTTT. It translates to CASSQGLAPSTDTQYF.